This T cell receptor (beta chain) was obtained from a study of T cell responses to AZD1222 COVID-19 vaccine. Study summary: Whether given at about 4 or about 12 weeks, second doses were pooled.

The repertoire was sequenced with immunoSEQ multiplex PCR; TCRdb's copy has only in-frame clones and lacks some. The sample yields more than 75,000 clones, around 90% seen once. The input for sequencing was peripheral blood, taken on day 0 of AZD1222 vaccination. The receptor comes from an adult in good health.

The DNA of the CDR3 is TGTGCCAGCAGTGAAGCATGGGGGGGCAGTCAGCCCCAGCATTTT. It specifies CASSEAWGGSQPQHF. The chain recombines TRBV2 with TRBJ1-5; TRBD1 might be the D (6 bases). Per the germline V gene, CDR1 is SNHLY and CDR2 is FYNNEI. The CDR3 totals 15 residues. V was shortened by 0 bases and J by 6 bases, with 12 bases between the two germline ends.